The 8 T cell receptor beta chains below all came from one sample that was sequenced in a study of T cell responses to AZD1222 COVID-19 vaccine. The assay was immunoSEQ multiplex PCR, and TCRdb's table has in-frame clones only and misses some. The table lists about 100,000 clones, around 96% of them singletons. The material sequenced was peripheral blood, taken on day 0 of AZD1222 vaccination. These receptors were obtained from an adult in good health.

V gene TRBV4-2 combines with J gene TRBJ1-5; D unclear. The CDR3 spans 13 residues. Germline values: CDR1 LGHNA, CDR2 YNFKEQ. V shed 0 bases and J shed 10 bases, with 10 bases lying between them. This chain's CDR3 is CASSQDQGNPQHF. The CDR3 bases are TGTGCCAGCAGCCAAGATCAAGGCAACCCCCAGCATTTT.

The V and J genes are TRBV4-1 and TRBJ2-7, with 9 bases lining up with TRBD2. Germline assignment: CDR1 MGHRA and CDR2 YSYEKL. J lost 3 bases, V lost 3 bases, and 6 bases had no gene match. The CDR3 length is 15 residues. Written as DNA, the CDR3 is TGCGCCAGCAGCCATAATAGCGGGAGTGGCTACGAGCAGTACTTC. This sequence encodes CASSHNSGSGYEQYF.

The gene calls are TRBV5-1 and TRBJ1-3; tentatively, D is TRBD1 (5 bases). This CDR3 is built from 14 residues. Germline V gene sequence: CDR1 SGHRS, CDR2 YFSETQ. Trimming took off 4 bases at V and 4 bases at J, with 12 bases between the two ends. The CDR3 reads CASSDQTAGNTIYF. CDR3 DNA sequence: TGCGCCAGCAGCGACCAGACAGCCGGAAACACCATATATTTT.

The chain combines TRBV5-4 with TRBJ1-6; D is ambiguous. The CDR3 runs 14 residues. Deletions cut 2 bases from V and 6 bases from J, with 9 bases between. CDR1 SGHNT and CDR2 YYREEE come from the germline V gene (reference sequence). The CDR3 loop reads CASSLDGLNSPLHF. CDR3 DNA sequence: TGTGCCAGCAGCTTAGACGGGCTTAATTCACCCCTCCACTTT.

The chain has TRBV7-9 and TRBJ1-5; D is unclear. The CDR3 loop spans 13 amino acids. The germline gives CDR1 SEHNR, CDR2 FQNEAQ (reference sequence). Trimming stripped 1 base from V and 5 bases from J, with 6 bases between. The CDR3 DNA follows: TGTGCCAGCAGCTTAGACAATTATCAGCCCCAGCATTTT. Translated: CASSLDNYQPQHF.

In nucleotides, the CDR3 is TGTGCCAGCAGCTTCGGGGTTGGAGGCACTGAGCAGTTCTTC. Its translation: CASSFGVGGTEQFF. The chain carries TRBV5-6 and TRBJ2-1; D may be TRBD2 (5 bases). Germline CDR1 and CDR2: SGHDT and YYEEEE. V was cut by 2 bases and J by 9 bases, with 15 bases left in between. The CDR3 is made up of 14 amino acids.

The rearrangement links TRBV2 to TRBJ1-6; the match to TRBD1 covers 7 bases. J lost 6 bases, V lost 6 bases, and 8 bases had no gene match. Per germline, CDR1 SNHLY and CDR2 FYNNEI. The CDR3 sequence is 15 residues long. In DNA, the CDR3 is TGTGCCAGCAGGCCTGACAGGGCAGGTAATTCACCCCTCCACTTT. Its translation is CASRPDRAGNSPLHF.

The genes are TRBV14 and TRBJ2-6; D might be TRBD2 (6 bases). CDR1 and CDR2 (germline): SGHDN, FVKESK. V dropped 5 bases and J dropped 0 bases, with 14 bases sitting between them. The CDR3 sequence is 17 residues long. CDR3 in amino acids: CASSSGLYLSGANVLTF. The CDR3 nucleotides read TGTGCCAGCAGCTCGGGACTTTATCTCTCTGGGGCCAACGTCCTGACTTTC.